This TCR beta chain was found in a study of spatial heterogeneity in lung cancer. About the research overall: Available follow-up PBMC samples, collected a median of about 2 years post-resection, were sequenced. The study consistently detected more beta-chain than alpha-chain sequences.

Documented time point: blood at routine non-recurrence follow-up after resection. Whole RNA was taken from tumor, nontumor lung or frozen PBMC; it was then sequenced unsorted. This clonotype was recorded at least ten times. The V and J ends lost 3 bases and 0 bases respectively, with 12 bases between them. This CDR3 contains 15 residues. Germline values: CDR1 SGDLS, CDR2 YYNGEE. Every TCR cDNA molecule bore a unique molecular identifier. TCRdb used MiXCR to reprocess the 5' RACE reads, holding one entry per CDR3 protein. The sample lists 20,000 to 30,000 distinct CDR3 sequences, 4.5% to 7.5% occurring once.

The sequence derives from a male donor with early-stage non-small cell lung cancer. The chain uses TRBV9 and TRBJ1-1; a possible D gene is TRBD1 (5 bases). The material was PBMCs, obtained at follow-up. CDR3 coding DNA: TGTGCCAGCAGCGGGTCAGGGAGATTGAACACTGAAGCTTTCTTT. The encoded protein is CASSGSGRLNTEAFF. The variable domain in full, completed from reference TRBV9 and TRBJ1-1, reads DSGVTQTPKHLITATGQRVTLRCSPRSGDLSVYWYQQSLDQGLQFLIQYYNGEERAKGNILERFSAQQFPDLHSELNLSSLELGDSALYFCASSGSGRLNTEAFFGQGTRLTVV.